Sequencing of this TCR beta chain was carried out in a study of T-cell reconstitution after alpha-beta-depleted transplantation in children. This CDR3 contains 15 residues. Trimming at V came to 5 bases and at J to 4 bases, leaving 8 bases not matched to a gene. Overall study results and limits: Newly produced T cells mostly accounted for T-cell counts and diversity one year post-transplant.

A remark on this clonotype: Its antigen is still unknown.

As it was prepared, the TCRbeta library received unique molecular identifiers. From the PCR reads, TCRdb called clonotypes with MiXCR, one entry per CDR3 protein. The table shows 200,000 to 250,000 distinct CDR3 sequences, with just under 8.5% occurring only once. The sequence derives from a male patient between 10 and 17 years old who had a stem cell transplant for acute lymphoblastic leukemia, so the T cells may come from the graft donor. This chain uses TRBV12-3 or TRBV12-4 with TRBJ1-2; 9 bases fit TRBD1. Sequenced here: PBMCs, mostly from graft donor cells, sampled 180 days after TCRalphabeta/CD19-depleted stem cell transplant. The CDR3 DNA reads TGTGCCAGCAGTGGGGGACAGGGTAGAGGCTATGGCTACACCTTC. As protein: CASSGGQGRGYGYTF.